This T cell receptor (beta chain) was identified in a study of blood T cell repertoires in COVID-19. The length of the CDR3 is 14 residues. Trimming cost V 1 base and J 11 bases; bases outside gene matches: 4. Germline loops: CDR1 MGHRA, CDR2 YSYEKL. Generated by immunoSEQ multiplex PCR, the TCRdb table keeps only in-frame clones and is missing some. The table shows about 240,000 clones, with roughly four fifths occurring only once. Sequenced material: peripheral blood. This TCR was recovered from a woman of 80 years or more with acute or convalescent COVID-19. The chain links TRBV4-1 to TRBJ2-1; 11 nucleotides agree with TRBD2. The CDR3 loop is CASSQALAGGQQFF. The CDR3 nucleotides read TGCGCCAGCAGCCAAGCCCTAGCGGGGGGTCAGCAGTTCTTC.